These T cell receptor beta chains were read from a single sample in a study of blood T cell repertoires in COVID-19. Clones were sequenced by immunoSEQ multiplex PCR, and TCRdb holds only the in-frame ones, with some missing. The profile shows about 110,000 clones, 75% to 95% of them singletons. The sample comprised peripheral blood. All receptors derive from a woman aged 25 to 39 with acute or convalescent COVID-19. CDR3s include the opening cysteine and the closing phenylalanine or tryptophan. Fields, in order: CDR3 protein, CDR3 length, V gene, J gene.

CASRDLKGQGPGYTF,15,TRBV6-4,TRBJ1-2
CASSLWDRGAPETQYF,16,TRBV28,TRBJ2-5
CASSADRDHGYTF,13,TRBV2,TRBJ1-2
CASSPEPAHTEAFF,14,TRBV7-9,TRBJ1-1
CASSYSQYNEQFF,13,TRBV6-5,TRBJ2-1
CASSQVRQGTYEQYF,15,TRBV4-1,TRBJ2-7
CASSLGTGSFSYEQYF,16,TRBV5-6,TRBJ2-7
CASSPGTENTEAFF,14,TRBV18,TRBJ1-1
CASRGQPYGYTF,12,TRBV6-5,TRBJ1-2
CASSLAGGESYEQYF,15,TRBV18,TRBJ2-7
CATSDPDGGSGEKLFF,16,TRBV24-1,TRBJ1-4
CASSLTRDRGVNGYTF,16,TRBV7-9,TRBJ1-2
CSVELGTGYTF,11,TRBV29-1,TRBJ1-2
CASSLLRDRGPEEAFF,16,TRBV11-2,TRBJ1-1
CASSRIGTGPYEQYF,15,TRBV14,TRBJ2-7